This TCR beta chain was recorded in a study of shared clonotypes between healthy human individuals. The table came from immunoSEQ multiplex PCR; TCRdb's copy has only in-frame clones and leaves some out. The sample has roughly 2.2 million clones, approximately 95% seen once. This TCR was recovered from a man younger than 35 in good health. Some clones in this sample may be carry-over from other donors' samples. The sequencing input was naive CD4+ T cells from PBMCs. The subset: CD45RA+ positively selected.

CDR3 coding DNA: TGCGCCAGCAGCAATGTAGCTAGTGAGCAGTTCTTC. Translating it yields CASSNVASEQFF. The chain is built from TRBV5-1 and TRBJ2-1; the D is unclear. V dropped 4 bases and J dropped 9 bases, with 11 bases sitting between them. Germline V gives CDR1 SGHRS, CDR2 YFSETQ. This CDR3 spans 12 amino acids.